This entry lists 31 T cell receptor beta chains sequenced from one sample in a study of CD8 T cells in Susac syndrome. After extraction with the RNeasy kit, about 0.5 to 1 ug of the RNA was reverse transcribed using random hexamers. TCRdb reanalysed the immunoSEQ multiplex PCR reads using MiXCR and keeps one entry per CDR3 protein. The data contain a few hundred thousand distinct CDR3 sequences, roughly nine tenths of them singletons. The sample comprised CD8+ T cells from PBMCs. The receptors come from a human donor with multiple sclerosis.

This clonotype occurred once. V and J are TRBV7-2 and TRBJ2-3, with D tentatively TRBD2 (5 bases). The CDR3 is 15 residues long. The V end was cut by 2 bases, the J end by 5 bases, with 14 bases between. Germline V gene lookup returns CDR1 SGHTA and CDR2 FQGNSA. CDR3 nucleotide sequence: TGTGCCAGCAGCTTAAACTGGTTGGGGAGAGATACGCAGTATTTT. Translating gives CASSLNWLGRDTQYF.

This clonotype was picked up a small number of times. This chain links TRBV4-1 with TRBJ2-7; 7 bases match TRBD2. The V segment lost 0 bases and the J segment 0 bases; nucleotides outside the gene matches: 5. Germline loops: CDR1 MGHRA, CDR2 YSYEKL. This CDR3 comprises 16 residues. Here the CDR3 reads CASSQDYPGGSYEQYF. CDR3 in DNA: TGCGCCAGCAGCCAAGACTATCCGGGGGGCTCCTACGAGCAGTACTTC.

The CDR3: CASTLTGVLNTEAFF. The CDR3 nucleotides read TGTGCCAGCACCCTAACAGGGGTCCTCAACACTGAAGCTTTCTTT. The chain links TRBV5-6 to TRBJ1-1, with 7 bases fitting TRBD1. V dropped 6 bases and J dropped 2; count of bases not matched to a gene: 10. Germline lookup yields CDR1 SGHDT and CDR2 YYEEEE. This CDR3 is 15 amino acids long. The complete variable domain, with remaining parts taken from reference TRBV5-6 and TRBJ1-1, reads DAGVTQSPTHLIKTRGQQVTLRCSPKSGHDTVSWYQQALGQGPQFIFQYYEEEERQRGNFPDRFSGHQFPNYSSELNVNALLLGDSALYLCASTLTGVLNTEAFFGQGTRLTVV.

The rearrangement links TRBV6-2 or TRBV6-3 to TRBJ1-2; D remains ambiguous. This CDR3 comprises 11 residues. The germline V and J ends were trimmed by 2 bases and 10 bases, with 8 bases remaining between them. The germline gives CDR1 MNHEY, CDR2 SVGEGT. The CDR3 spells CASSYQAAYTF. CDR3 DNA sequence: TGTGCCAGCAGTTACCAGGCAGCCTACACCTTC.

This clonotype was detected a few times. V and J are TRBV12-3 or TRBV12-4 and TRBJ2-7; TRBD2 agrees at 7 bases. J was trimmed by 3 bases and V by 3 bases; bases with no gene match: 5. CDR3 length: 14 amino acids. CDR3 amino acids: CASSLGRGSYEQYF. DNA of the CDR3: TGTGCCAGCAGTTTGGGGAGGGGAAGCTACGAGCAGTACTTC.

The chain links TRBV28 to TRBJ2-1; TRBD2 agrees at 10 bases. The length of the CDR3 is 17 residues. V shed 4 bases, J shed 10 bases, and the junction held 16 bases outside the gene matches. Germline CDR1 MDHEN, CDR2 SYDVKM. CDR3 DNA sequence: TGTGCCAGCAGTTACCCGTCTAGCGGGAGAGGAAGCGGCGAGCAGTTCTTC. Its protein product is CASSYPSSGRGSGEQFF.

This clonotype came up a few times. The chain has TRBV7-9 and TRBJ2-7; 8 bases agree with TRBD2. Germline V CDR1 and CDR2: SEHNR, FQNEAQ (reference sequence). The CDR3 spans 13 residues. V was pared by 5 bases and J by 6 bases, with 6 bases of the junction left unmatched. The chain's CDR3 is CASSPGLAGEQYF. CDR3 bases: TGTGCCAGCAGCCCCGGACTAGCTGGCGAGCAGTACTTC. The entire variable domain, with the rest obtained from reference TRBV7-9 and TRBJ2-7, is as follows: DTGVSQNPRHKITKRGQNVTFRCDPISEHNRLYWYRQTLGQGPEFLTYFQNEAQLEKSRLLSDRFSAERPKGSFSTLEIQRTEQGDSAMYLCASSPGLAGEQYFGPGTRLTVT.

CDR3 region: CASSSDRGREQYF. CDR3 DNA sequence: TGTGCCAGCAGCAGCGACAGGGGGCGAGAGCAGTACTTC. The chain couples TRBV5-4 to TRBJ2-7; 10 nucleotides match TRBD1. CDR3 length: 13 residues. With V trimmed by 4 bases and J by 7 bases, 5 bases remained unmatched. Germline assignment: CDR1 SGHNT and CDR2 YYREEE (reference sequence). Variable domain in full (rest from reference TRBV5-4 and TRBJ2-7): ETGVTQSPTHLIKTRGQQVTLRCSSQSGHNTVSWYQQALGQGPQFIFQYYREEENGRGNFPPRFSGLQFPNYSSELNVNALELDDSALYLCASSSDRGREQYFGPGTRLTVT.

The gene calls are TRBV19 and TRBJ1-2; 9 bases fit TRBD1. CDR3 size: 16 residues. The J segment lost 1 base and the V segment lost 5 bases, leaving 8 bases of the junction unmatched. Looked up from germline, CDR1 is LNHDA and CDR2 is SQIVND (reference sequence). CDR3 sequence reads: CASSSGQGKLNYGYTF. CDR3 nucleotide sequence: TGTGCCAGTAGTTCGGGACAGGGCAAGCTTAACTATGGCTACACCTTC.

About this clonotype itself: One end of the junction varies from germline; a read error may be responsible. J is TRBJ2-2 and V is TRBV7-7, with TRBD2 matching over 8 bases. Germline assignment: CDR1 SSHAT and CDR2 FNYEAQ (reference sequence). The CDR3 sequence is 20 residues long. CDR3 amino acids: CASSPRFLLDGGGLTGELFF. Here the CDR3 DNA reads TGTGCTAGCAGCCCCCGTTTTTTACTGGACGGGGGGGGCTTGACCGGGGAGCTGTTTTTT.

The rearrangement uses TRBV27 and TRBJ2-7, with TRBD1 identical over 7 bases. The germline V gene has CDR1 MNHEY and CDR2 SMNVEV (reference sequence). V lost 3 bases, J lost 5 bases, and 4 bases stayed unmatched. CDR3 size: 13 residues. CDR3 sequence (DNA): TGTGCCAGCAGTTTCGGACAGGAAGACGAGCAGTACTTC. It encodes CASSFGQEDEQYF.

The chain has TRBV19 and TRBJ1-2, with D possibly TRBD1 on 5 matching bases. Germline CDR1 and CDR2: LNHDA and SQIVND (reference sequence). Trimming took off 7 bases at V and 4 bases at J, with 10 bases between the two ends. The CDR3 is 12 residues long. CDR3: CASNYRSYGYTF. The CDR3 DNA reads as TGTGCCAGTAACTACAGGAGCTATGGCTACACCTTC.

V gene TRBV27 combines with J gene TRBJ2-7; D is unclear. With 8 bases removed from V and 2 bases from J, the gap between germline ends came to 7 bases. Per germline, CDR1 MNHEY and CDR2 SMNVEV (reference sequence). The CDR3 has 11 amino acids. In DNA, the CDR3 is TGTGCCAGCGGCCGTCCCTACGAGCAGTACTTC. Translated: CASGRPYEQYF.

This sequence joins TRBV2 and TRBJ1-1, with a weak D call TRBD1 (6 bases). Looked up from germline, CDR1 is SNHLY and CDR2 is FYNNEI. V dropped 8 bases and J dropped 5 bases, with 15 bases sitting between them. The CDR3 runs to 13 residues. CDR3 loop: CASGGARSTEAFF. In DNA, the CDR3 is TGTGCCAGCGGGGGGGCGAGGTCGACTGAAGCTTTCTTT.

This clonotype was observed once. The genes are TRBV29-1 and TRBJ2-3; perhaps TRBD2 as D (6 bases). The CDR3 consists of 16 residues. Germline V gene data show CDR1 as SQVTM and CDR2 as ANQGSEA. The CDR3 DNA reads TGCGCCATTAGGGGAAGGCGGGATACTAGCACAGATACGCAGTATTTT. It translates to CAIRGRRDTSTDTQYF.

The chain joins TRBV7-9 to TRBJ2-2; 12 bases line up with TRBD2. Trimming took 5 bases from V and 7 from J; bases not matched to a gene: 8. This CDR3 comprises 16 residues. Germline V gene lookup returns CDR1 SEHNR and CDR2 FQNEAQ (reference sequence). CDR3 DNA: TGTGCCAGCAGCCCAAGGACTAGCGGGGTTGACGGGGAGCTGTTTTTT. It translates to CASSPRTSGVDGELFF.

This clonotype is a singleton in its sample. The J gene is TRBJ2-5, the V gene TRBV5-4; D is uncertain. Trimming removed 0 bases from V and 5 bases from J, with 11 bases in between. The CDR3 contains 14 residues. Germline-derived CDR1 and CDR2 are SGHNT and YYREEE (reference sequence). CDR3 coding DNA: TGTGCCAGCAGCTTGGAGAGCTCCAGGGAGACCCAGTACTTC. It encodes CASSLESSRETQYF.

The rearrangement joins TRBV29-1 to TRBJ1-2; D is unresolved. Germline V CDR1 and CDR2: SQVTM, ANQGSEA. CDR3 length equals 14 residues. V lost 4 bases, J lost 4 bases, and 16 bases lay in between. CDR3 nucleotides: TGCAGCGTTGCCCTAGACGGTGACCCCTATGGCTACACCTTC. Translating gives CSVALDGDPYGYTF. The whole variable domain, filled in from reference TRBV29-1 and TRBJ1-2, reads SAVISQKPSRDICQRGTSLTIQCQVDSQVTMMFWYRQQPGQSLTLIATANQGSEATYESGFVIDKFPISRPNLTFSTLTVSNMSPEDSSIYLCSVALDGDPYGYTFGSGTRLTVV.

The CDR3 DNA reads TGTGCCAGCAGCTTACCGGGACAGGGTTGGTCCTACAATGAGCAGTTCTTC. As protein: CASSLPGQGWSYNEQFF. The V and J genes are TRBV7-9 and TRBJ2-1; TRBD1 matches at 9 bases. The CDR3 length is 17 residues. Germline V gene lookup returns CDR1 SEHNR and CDR2 FQNEAQ (reference sequence). The trim removed 2 bases at V and 1 base at J, leaving 6 bases unmatched.

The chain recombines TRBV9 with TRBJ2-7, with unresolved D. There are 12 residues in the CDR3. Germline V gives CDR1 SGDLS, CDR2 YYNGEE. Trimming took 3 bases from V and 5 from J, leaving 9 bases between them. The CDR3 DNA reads TGTGCCAGCAGCGCAGACGGGCACGAGCAGTACTTC. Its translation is CASSADGHEQYF.

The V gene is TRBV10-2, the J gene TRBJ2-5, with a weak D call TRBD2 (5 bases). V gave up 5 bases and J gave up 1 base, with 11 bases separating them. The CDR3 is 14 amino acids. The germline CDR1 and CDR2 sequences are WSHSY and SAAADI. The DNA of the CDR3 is TGCGCCAGCAGTCGAGGGCGGACCCAAGAGACCCAGTACTTC. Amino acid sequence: CASSRGRTQETQYF.

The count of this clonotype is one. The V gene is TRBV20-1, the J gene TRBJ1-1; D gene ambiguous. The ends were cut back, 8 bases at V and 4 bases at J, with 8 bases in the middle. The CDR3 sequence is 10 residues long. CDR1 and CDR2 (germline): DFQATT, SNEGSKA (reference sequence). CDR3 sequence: CSPPVTEAFF. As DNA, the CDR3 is TGCAGTCCGCCGGTCACTGAAGCTTTCTTT.

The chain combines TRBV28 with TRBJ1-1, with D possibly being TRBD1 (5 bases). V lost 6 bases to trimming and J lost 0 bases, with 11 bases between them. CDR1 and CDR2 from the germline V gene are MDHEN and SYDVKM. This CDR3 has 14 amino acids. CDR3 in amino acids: CASSGAWVNTEAFF. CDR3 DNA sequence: TGTGCCAGCAGCGGGGCGTGGGTGAACACTGAAGCTTTCTTT.

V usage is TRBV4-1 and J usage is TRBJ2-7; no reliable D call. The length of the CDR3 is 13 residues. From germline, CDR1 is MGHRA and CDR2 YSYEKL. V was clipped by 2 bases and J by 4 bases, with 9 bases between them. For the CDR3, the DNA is TGCGCCAGCAGCCAAAGCACAACTTACGAGCAGTACTTC. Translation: CASSQSTTYEQYF.

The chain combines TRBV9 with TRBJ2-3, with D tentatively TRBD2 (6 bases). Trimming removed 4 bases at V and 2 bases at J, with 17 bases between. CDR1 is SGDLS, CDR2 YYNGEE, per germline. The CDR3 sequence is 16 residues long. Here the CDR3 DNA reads TGTGCCAGCAGCCCGGGAGCGGCGTCCCCCACAGATACGCAGTATTTT. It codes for CASSPGAASPTDTQYF.

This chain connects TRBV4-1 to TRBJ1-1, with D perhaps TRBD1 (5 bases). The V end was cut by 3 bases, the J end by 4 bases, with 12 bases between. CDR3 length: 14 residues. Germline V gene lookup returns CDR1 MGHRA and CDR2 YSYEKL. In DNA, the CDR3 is TGCGCCAGCAGCCAGACAGTAGCTAGCACTGAAGCTTTCTTT. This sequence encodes CASSQTVASTEAFF.

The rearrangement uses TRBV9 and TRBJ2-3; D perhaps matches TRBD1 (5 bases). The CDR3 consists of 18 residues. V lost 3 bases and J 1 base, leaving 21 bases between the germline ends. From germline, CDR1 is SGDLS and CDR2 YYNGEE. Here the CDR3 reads CASSGGSRVKGGTDTQYF. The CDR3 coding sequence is TGTGCCAGCAGCGGGGGATCCCGGGTGAAAGGGGGCACAGATACGCAGTATTTT.

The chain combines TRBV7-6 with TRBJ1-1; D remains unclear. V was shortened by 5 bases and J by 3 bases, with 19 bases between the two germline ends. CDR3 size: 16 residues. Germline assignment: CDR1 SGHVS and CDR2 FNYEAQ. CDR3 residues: CASSRFVLPRDTEAFF. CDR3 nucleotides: TGTGCCAGCAGCCGTTTTGTCCTTCCGAGGGACACTGAAGCTTTCTTT.

CDR3 DNA sequence: TGCAGCGTTGAAGCAGGGGGGGAAGTCGACGGCTACACCTTC. Translating gives CSVEAGGEVDGYTF. This chain links TRBV29-1 with TRBJ1-2, with 7 bases that match TRBD1. V was pared by 1 base and J by 8 bases, with 10 bases of the junction left unmatched. Germline V lookup: CDR1 SQVTM, CDR2 ANQGSEA. The CDR3 has 14 amino acids. Complete variable domain (other parts from reference TRBV29-1 and TRBJ1-2): SAVISQKPSRDICQRGTSLTIQCQVDSQVTMMFWYRQQPGQSLTLIATANQGSEATYESGFVIDKFPISRPNLTFSTLTVSNMSPEDSSIYLCSVEAGGEVDGYTFGSGTRLTVV.

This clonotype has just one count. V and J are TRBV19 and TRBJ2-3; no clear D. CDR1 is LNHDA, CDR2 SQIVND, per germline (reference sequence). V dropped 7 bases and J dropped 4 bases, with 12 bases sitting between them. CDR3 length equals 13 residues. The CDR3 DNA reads TGTGCCAGTAAGGGCCAATACGCAGATACGCAGTATTTT. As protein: CASKGQYADTQYF.

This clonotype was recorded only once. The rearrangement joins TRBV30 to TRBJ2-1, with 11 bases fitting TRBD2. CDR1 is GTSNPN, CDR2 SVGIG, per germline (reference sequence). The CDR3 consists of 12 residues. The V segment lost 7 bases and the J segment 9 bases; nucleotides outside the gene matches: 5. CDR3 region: CASTSGTVEQFF. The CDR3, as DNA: TGTGCCTCGACTAGCGGGACTGTTGAGCAGTTCTTC. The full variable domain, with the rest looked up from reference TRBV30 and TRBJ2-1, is SQTIHQWPATLVQPVGSPLSLECTVEGTSNPNLYWYRQAAGRGLQLLFYSVGIGQISSEVPQNLSASRPQDRQFILSSKKLLLSDSGFYLCASTSGTVEQFFGPGTRLTVL.